These 10 T cell receptor beta chains were all obtained from the same sample, sequenced in a study of T-cell memory formation after mild COVID-19. MiXCR was run by TCRdb on the 5' RACE reads, yielding one entry per CDR3 protein. The sample gives a few hundred thousand distinct CDR3 sequences, 20% to 25% of which show up once; roughly 23% is in the top ten. Sample: PBMCs or a T cell subset sorted from them (not recorded which). The source is a man between 18 and 35 years old who had mild COVID-19 (a few samples of this study predate the infection). Cell type and time point are not known.

This clonotype was counted only a few times. The genes are TRBV6-2 or TRBV6-3 and TRBJ2-5; the D gene is possibly TRBD2 (6 bases). Per the germline V gene, CDR1 is MNHEY and CDR2 is SVGEGT. CDR3 length: 15 residues. Trimming took off 2 bases at V and 3 bases at J, with 13 bases between the two ends. The CDR3 sequence is CASSYAGKEEETQYF. The CDR3 bases are TGTGCCAGCAGTTACGCGGGGAAAGAAGAAGAGACCCAGTACTTC.

J is TRBJ2-3 and V is TRBV9, with 9 bases matching TRBD2. This CDR3 comprises 15 residues. V shed 0 bases, J shed 3 bases, and the junction held 2 bases outside the gene matches. The germline V gene has CDR1 SGDLS and CDR2 YYNGEE. CDR3 protein: CASSVASGITDTQYF. CDR3 nucleotide sequence: TGTGCCAGCAGCGTAGCTAGCGGGATAACAGATACGCAGTATTTT. The entire variable domain, with the rest obtained from reference TRBV9 and TRBJ2-3, is as follows: DSGVTQTPKHLITATGQRVTLRCSPRSGDLSVYWYQQSLDQGLQFLIQYYNGEERAKGNILERFSAQQFPDLHSELNLSSLELGDSALYFCASSVASGITDTQYFGPGTRLTVL.

This clonotype was observed a handful of times. The rearrangement links TRBV5-5 to TRBJ2-2; perhaps TRBD2 as D (6 bases). V lost 3 bases and J 4 bases, leaving 16 bases between the germline ends. This CDR3 has 16 amino acids. CDR1 is SGHKS, CDR2 YYEKEE, per germline (reference sequence). The CDR3 nucleotides read TGTGCCAGCAGCTCCCGGGGGACCCTTTCCACCGGGGAGCTGTTTTTT. Protein sequence: CASSSRGTLSTGELFF.

V and J are TRBV10-3 and TRBJ2-5; TRBD2 matches 14 bases. The V gene end was trimmed by 5 bases and the J gene end by 1 base; junction bases not matched to a gene: 6. Germline loops: CDR1 ENHRY, CDR2 SYGVKD. The CDR3 spans 17 residues. CDR3 amino acids: CAISPGTSGGSQETQYF. The CDR3 DNA is TGTGCCATCAGTCCCGGGACTAGCGGGGGATCCCAAGAGACCCAGTACTTC.

In this sample, this clonotype turned up a few times. This rearrangement joins TRBV7-9 to TRBJ1-2; D is uncertain. V was pared by 2 bases and J by 4 bases, with 14 bases between. The CDR3 extends over 15 amino acids. Germline values: CDR1 SEHNR, CDR2 FQNEAQ (reference sequence). The CDR3 loop is CASSLRTAGSYGYTF. The CDR3 nucleotides are TGTGCCAGCAGCTTACGCACTGCAGGTAGCTATGGCTACACCTTC. The full variable domain, in which reference TRBV7-9 and TRBJ1-2 provide the parts outside the CDR3, is DTGVSQNPRHKITKRGQNVTFRCDPISEHNRLYWYRQTLGQGPEFLTYFQNEAQLEKSRLLSDRFSAERPKGSFSTLEIQRTEQGDSAMYLCASSLRTAGSYGYTFGSGTRLTVV.

Ten or more counts support this clonotype. The rearrangement uses TRBV12-3 or TRBV12-4 and TRBJ2-7; TRBD2 agrees at 15 bases. V lost 6 bases to trimming and J lost 7 bases; unmatched junction nucleotides: 10. CDR3 length: 16 residues. CDR3 bases: TGTGCCAGCAGCTCCCCGCGGACTAGCGGGGGGGGGGAGCAGTACTTC. Translation: CASSSPRTSGGGEQYF.

This clonotype was seen a few times. The rearrangement uses TRBV9 and TRBJ2-7; D is undetermined. V was cut by 0 bases and J by 1 base, with 11 bases left in between. Germline CDR1 SGDLS, CDR2 YYNGEE. The CDR3 is made up of 15 amino acids. As DNA, the CDR3 is TGTGCCAGCAGCGTAGGAGGAACTATTTCCTACGAGCAGTACTTC. Protein sequence: CASSVGGTISYEQYF. The full variable domain, with the rest looked up from reference TRBV9 and TRBJ2-7, is DSGVTQTPKHLITATGQRVTLRCSPRSGDLSVYWYQQSLDQGLQFLIQYYNGEERAKGNILERFSAQQFPDLHSELNLSSLELGDSALYFCASSVGGTISYEQYFGPGTRLTVT.

This clonotype showed up just a few times. The J gene is TRBJ2-7, the V gene TRBV10-3, with D tentatively TRBD1 (5 bases). The V end was cut by 3 bases, the J end by 2 bases, with 14 bases between. This CDR3 is 15 amino acids long. Germline CDR1 is ENHRY and CDR2 is SYGVKD. The CDR3, as DNA: TGTGCCATCAGTGACCTGGACACCAAAACCTACGAGCAGTACGTC. Translating it yields CAISDLDTKTYEQYV.

This clonotype was counted ten times or more. The chain joins TRBV29-1 to TRBJ1-1; D not resolved. The germline V gene encodes CDR1 SQVTM and CDR2 ANQGSEA. Trimming removed 5 bases at V and 2 bases at J, with 6 bases between. The CDR3 has 11 amino acids. The CDR3 DNA sequence: TGCAGCGTTCGGATTAACACTGAAGCTTTCTTT. Encoded protein: CSVRINTEAFF.

In its sample, this clonotype was seen a few times. The chain links TRBV12-5 to TRBJ2-5; perhaps D is TRBD1 or TRBD2 (5 bases each). Trimming left V 4 bases short and J 6 bases short, with 15 bases between. Germline CDR1 reads LGHNT; CDR2 reads FRNRAP. The CDR3 has 14 residues. CDR3 nucleotide sequence: TGTGCTAGTGGTTCAGGGACCGGAATACAGACCCAGTACTTC. It codes for CASGSGTGIQTQYF.